This T cell receptor beta chain was identified in a study of T cells in Graves' hyperthyroidism and ophthalmopathy. Authors of the study amplified TCR beta CDR3 regions from RNA transcripts. Initially, a first-round RT-PCR of the TCR CDR3 employed the HTBI primer set. A single record per CDR3 protein comes from TCRdb applying MiXCR to the multiplex PCR reads. The sample consists of over 700,000 distinct CDR3 sequences, over 35% of them appearing once. The length of the CDR3 is 14 residues. Per the germline V gene, CDR1 is WSHSY and CDR2 is SAAADI. Trimming took 0 bases from V and 5 from J, leaving 7 bases between them. This clonotype turned up a few times. Patients aged 18 to 65 had newly diagnosed hyperthyroidism of under 2 months' duration. Based on clinical symptoms, serum thyroxine and TRAb, thyroid ultrasound and orbital computed tomography, diagnoses were reached.

The sequenced sample was blood. This clonotype originated in a middle-aged woman with Graves' hyperthyroidism. The chain combines TRBV10-2 with TRBJ2-2, with D unresolved. CDR3 protein: CASSESPPTGELFF. The CDR3 DNA sequence: TGCGCCAGCAGTGAGTCCCCGCCTACCGGGGAGCTGTTTTTT.